This TCR beta chain is from a study of CD8+ T cells in alopecia areata. RNA, once extracted, was reverse transcribed into cDNA for use as the sequencing template. The assay was immunoSEQ multiplex PCR, and TCRdb's table has in-frame clones only and misses some. The sample contains more than 100,000 clones, approximately 52% of which appear only once. The clonotype comes from a human donor in good health. Sequenced sample: CD4+ T cells sorted from blood.

The CDR3 region has the DNA TGTGCCAGCAGCGAGCTTCCCGGGGCGGCGGTCGCCGGGGAGCTGTTTTTT. Amino acid sequence: CASSELPGAAVAGELFF. This chain uses TRBV7-8 with TRBJ2-2; tentatively, D is TRBD1 or TRBD2 (5 bases each). Germline-derived CDR1 and CDR2 are SGHVS and FQNEAQ. V was trimmed by 5 bases and J by 6 bases, leaving 22 bases between them. This CDR3 has 17 amino acids.